This entry concerns a single T cell receptor beta chain. The entry originates in a study of control samples from healthy donors and cancer patients. The method was immunoSEQ multiplex PCR; TCRdb's version includes in-frame clones alone and lacks a portion of them. This sample yields more than 140,000 clones, of which 85% to 95% are seen a single time; under 15% belongs to the top ten. The CDR3 is made up of 11 amino acids. With 3 bases removed from V and 0 bases from J, the gap between germline ends came to 3 bases. The V gene's germline CDR1 is SQVTM and CDR2 ANQGSEA. This clonotype originated in a man in his forties in good health. This chain joins TRBV29-1 and TRBJ2-7; D is uncertain. The sequenced material came from blood. The CDR3 sequence: CSVEISYEQYF. Written as DNA, the CDR3 is TGCAGCGTTGAGATCTCCTACGAGCAGTACTTC.